The rows below give T cell receptor beta chains drawn from one sample of a study of OX40 agonist ivuxolimab in advanced cancers. This table comes from immunoSEQ multiplex PCR, and its TCRdb copy is limited to in-frame clones, with some not included. The table includes over 100,000 clones, approximately 92% detected once. Sample: CD4+ or CD8+ T cells sorted from blood, taken in a trial of the OX40 agonist ivuxolimab. All receptors come from an adult with an advanced solid tumor such as melanoma, head and neck, liver or kidney cancer. The CDR3 runs from the conserved cysteine through the conserved F or W. D genes are given only for firm matches. Rows give clone size only sometimes, using once, few, many, or a class for an expanded clone.

v_gene	d_gene	abundance	j_gene	CDR3nt	CDR3aa
TRBV7-9	-	-	TRBJ1-5	TGTGCCAGCAGCCCATTACCCCCCACAAATCAGCCCCAGCATTTT	CASSPLPPTNQPQHF
TRBV10-3	-	once	TRBJ2-3	TGTGCCATCAGTGACTCCTTGGCGACAGATACGCAGTATTTT	CAISDSLATDTQYF
TRBV28	-	-	TRBJ1-3	TGTGCCAGCAGTTTAATCTCGTCGGACTCTGGAAACACCATATATTTT	CASSLISSDSGNTIYF
TRBV7-3	-	-	TRBJ2-2	TGTGCCAGCAGCTTTGGGTACACCGGGGAGCTGTTTTTT	CASSFGYTGELFF
TRBV11-3	-	-	TRBJ2-7	TGTGCCAGATTTTCCTTCACTGGGCGGGAGCAGTACTTC	CARFSFTGREQYF
TRBV7-2	TRBD1	-	TRBJ2-5	TGTGCCAGCAGCTTAGCCCCCAGGGGGGAGACCCAGTACTTC	CASSLAPRGETQYF
TRBV7-2	-	-	TRBJ2-7	TGTGCCAGCAGCTTTGACACCCTAACCTACGAGCAGTACTTC	CASSFDTLTYEQYF
TRBV19	-	once	TRBJ1-6	TGTGCCAGTAGTTCAGAGGCAGGGGCCTCCTCCTATAATTCACCCCTCCACTTT	CASSSEAGASSYNSPLHF
TRBV27	-	-	TRBJ2-7	TGTGCCAGCAGTCAACAGGAACCCTACGAGCAGTACTTC	CASSQQEPYEQYF
TRBV12-5	-	-	TRBJ1-6	TGTGCTAGTGGCACACACGACAGATCTTATTCACCCCTCCACTTT	CASGTHDRSYSPLHF
TRBV6-6	TRBD2	-	TRBJ2-7	TGTGCCAGCAGAGGGACTAGCGGGGGTTACGAGCAGTACTTC	CASRGTSGGYEQYF
TRBV7-9	-	-	TRBJ1-4	TGTGCCAGCAGCTCCAGTCGCCTCAATGAAAAACTGTTTTTT	CASSSSRLNEKLFF
TRBV11-3	TRBD1	-	TRBJ2-7	TGTGCCAGCAGCCGTGGGACAGACTACGAGCAGTACTTC	CASSRGTDYEQYF
TRBV4-3	-	-	TRBJ2-3	TGCGCCAGCAGCCAGACTAGTAGGTGGGCAGATACGCAGTATTTT	CASSQTSRWADTQYF
TRBV5-1	TRBD2	-	TRBJ2-5	TGCGCCAGCAGCCCCGGACTAGCGCAAGAGACCCAGTACTTC	CASSPGLAQETQYF
TRBV5-1	TRBD1	-	TRBJ2-1	TGCGCCAGCACTGATTCCGGGACAGGGTGGAGCAATGAGCAGTTCTTC	CASTDSGTGWSNEQFF
TRBV30	-	-	TRBJ2-1	TGTGCCTGGAAAGGTAATAATGAGCAGTTCTTC	CAWKGNNEQFF
TRBV7-9	-	-	TRBJ1-1	TGTGCCAGCAGCGCCCAGGGTGGTAAGAACACTGAAGCTTTCTTT	CASSAQGGKNTEAFF
TRBV7-2	-	-	TRBJ2-2	TGTGCCAGCAGCTCTTCTACCGGGAGAGTGAACACCGGGGAGCTGTTTTTT	CASSSSTGRVNTGELFF
TRBV7-6	-	-	TRBJ2-5	TGTGCCAGCAGCTTTGGACATAGGGAGACCCAGTACTTC	CASSFGHRETQYF
TRBV28	TRBD2	-	TRBJ2-1	TGTGCCAGCAAGTGGGGGGGTGCCCGCGATGAGCAGTTCTTC	CASKWGGARDEQFF
TRBV7-6	-	-	TRBJ1-2	TGTGCCAGCAGCCTTCGGACAGATCCTAACTATGGCTACACCTTC	CASSLRTDPNYGYTF
TRBV7-3	TRBD2	-	TRBJ2-1	TGTGCCAGCAGCTTGGGACTAGATCCTAATGAGCAGTTCTTC	CASSLGLDPNEQFF
TRBV10-3	-	few	TRBJ1-3	TGTGCCTCCCAGGGTGGAAACACCATATATTTT	CASQGGNTIYF
TRBV6-5	TRBD1	-	TRBJ2-2	TGTGCCACCAACCTTCAGGGGGCCACCGGGGAGCTGTTTTTT	CATNLQGATGELFF